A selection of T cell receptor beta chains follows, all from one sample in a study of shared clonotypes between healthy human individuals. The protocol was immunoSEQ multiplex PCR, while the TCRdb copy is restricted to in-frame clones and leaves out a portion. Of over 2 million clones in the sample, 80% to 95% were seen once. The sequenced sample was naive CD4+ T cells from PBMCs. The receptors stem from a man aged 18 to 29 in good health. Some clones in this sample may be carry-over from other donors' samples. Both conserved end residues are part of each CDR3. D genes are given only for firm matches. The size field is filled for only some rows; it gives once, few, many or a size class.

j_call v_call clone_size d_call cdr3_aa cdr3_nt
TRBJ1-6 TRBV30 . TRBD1 CAWKGGGQGLFPLHF TGTGCCTGGAAAGGAGGCGGACAGGGCCTTTTTCCCCTCCACTTT
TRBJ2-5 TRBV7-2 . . CASSLGRGGETQYF TGTGCCAGCAGCTTAGGAAGGGGCGGAGAGACCCAGTACTTC
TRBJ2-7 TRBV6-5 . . CASSYSGSSYEQYF TGTGCCAGCAGTTACTCGGGGTCCTCCTACGAGCAGTACTTC
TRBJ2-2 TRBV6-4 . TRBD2 CASGTLAGTGELFF TGTGCCAGCGGTACCCTAGCGGGCACCGGGGAGCTGTTTTTT
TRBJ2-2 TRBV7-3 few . CASSRYDAGELFF TGTGCCAGCAGCCGATACGACGCCGGGGAGCTGTTTTTT
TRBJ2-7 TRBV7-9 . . CASSSTGTNSYEQYF TGTGCCAGCAGCTCTACAGGGACTAACTCCTACGAGCAGTACTTC
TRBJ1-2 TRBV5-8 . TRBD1 CASSLGGQGGYGYTF TGTGCCAGCAGCTTGGGGGGACAGGGAGGCTATGGCTACACCTTC
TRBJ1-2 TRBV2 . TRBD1 CASSVIPSGGNGYTF TGTGCCAGCAGTGTCATTCCATCAGGGGGAAATGGCTACACCTTC
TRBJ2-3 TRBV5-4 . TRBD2 CASTTGGSSTDTQYF TGTGCCAGCACCACGGGAGGATCTAGCACAGATACGCAGTATTTT
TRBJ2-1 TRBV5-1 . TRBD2 CASSLVAGTRYNEQFF TGCGCCAGCAGCCTGGTAGCGGGAACCCGTTACAATGAGCAGTTCTTC
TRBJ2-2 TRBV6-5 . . CASSFVKDTGELFF TGTGCCAGCAGTTTTGTCAAAGACACCGGGGAGCTGTTTTTT
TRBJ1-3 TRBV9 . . CASSVGQGTSGNTIYF TGTGCCAGCAGCGTAGGGCAGGGGACCTCTGGAAACACCATATATTTT
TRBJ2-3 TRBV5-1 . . CASIETPSTDTQYF TGCGCCAGCATAGAAACCCCTAGCACAGATACGCAGTATTTT
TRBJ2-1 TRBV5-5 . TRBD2 CASSLRLAGAYNEQFF TGTGCCAGCAGCTTAAGACTAGCGGGAGCCTACAATGAGCAGTTCTTC
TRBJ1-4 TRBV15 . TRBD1 CATSREGDSLNEKLFF TGTGCCACCAGCAGAGAGGGGGACAGCCTTAATGAAAAACTGTTTTTT
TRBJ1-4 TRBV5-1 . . CASSLVAREDEKLFF TGCGCCAGCAGCTTGGTGGCCAGGGAAGACGAAAAACTGTTTTTT
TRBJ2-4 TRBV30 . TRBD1 CAWSVGRGRYDKNIQYF TGTGCCTGGAGTGTTGGTAGGGGGCGATATGACAAAAACATTCAGTACTTC
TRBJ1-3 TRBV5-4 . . CASSIGRGIRNTIYF TGTGCCAGCAGCATCGGCAGGGGAATCCGAAACACCATATATTTT
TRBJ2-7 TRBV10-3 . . CAISVEQGRSEQYF TGTGCCATCAGTGTAGAACAGGGTCGAAGTGAGCAGTACTTC
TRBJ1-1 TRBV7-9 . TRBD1 CASSSTGGGETEAFF TGTGCCAGCAGCTCCACAGGGGGTGGGGAAACTGAAGCTTTCTTT
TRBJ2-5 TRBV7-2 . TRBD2 CASSSTSGMGETQYF TGTGCCAGCAGCTCTACTAGCGGGATGGGGGAGACCCAGTACTTC
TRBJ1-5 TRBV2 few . CASGGSQGTVSPQHF TGTGCCAGCGGGGGGTCCCAGGGAACCGTTTCACCCCAGCATTTT
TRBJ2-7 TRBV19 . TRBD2 CASSITSGIYEQYF TGTGCCAGTAGTATCACTAGCGGGATCTACGAGCAGTACTTC
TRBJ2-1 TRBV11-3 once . CASSLGRGPGYNEQFF TGTGCCAGCAGCCTGGGGAGGGGGCCGGGATACAATGAGCAGTTCTTC
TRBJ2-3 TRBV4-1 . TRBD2 CASSQEFGAGVRDTQYF TGCGCCAGCAGCCAAGAGTTCGGGGCGGGAGTAAGAGATACGCAGTATTTT
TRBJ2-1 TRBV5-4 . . CASSFEAPGYNEQFF TGTGCCAGCAGCTTTGAGGCGCCGGGCTACAATGAGCAGTTCTTC